The present T cell receptor (beta chain) was sequenced within a study of shared clonotypes between healthy human individuals. Study information: Each donor contributed plates that comprised three CD4 naive, three CD4 memory, two CD8 naive and one CD8 memory. Study-wide points: Some clonotypes were shared by all four sorted-subset donors, while others were not shared. The non-shared ones had lower generation probabilities than the shared ones.

About this clone itself: The antigen remains undetermined.

This table comes from immunoSEQ multiplex PCR, and its TCRdb copy is limited to in-frame clones, with some not included. The sample includes under 600,000 clones, more than 95% seen only once; the top ten take roughly 0.05%. The specimen sequenced was naive CD4+ T cells sorted from blood. Subset here: CD45RA+ positively selected. This clonotype was sampled from a woman aged 30 to 39 in good health.

Here the CDR3 DNA reads TGCGCCAGCAGCCAAGAATCAGGACTCGCTGCCTACACCGGGGAGCTGTTTTTT. Translating it yields CASSQESGLAAYTGELFF. V and J are TRBV4-1 and TRBJ2-2, with a weak D call TRBD2 (5 bases). The V end was cut by 0 bases, the J end by 3 bases, with 17 bases between. The CDR3 is made up of 18 amino acids. Germline-derived CDR1 and CDR2 are MGHRA and YSYEKL.